Following are 28 T cell receptor beta chains from one sample sequenced in a study of blood T cells in healthy people across ages. With a J-beta primer mix and a sample-barcoded 5' primer, a second PCR ran roughly 6 to 11 cycles. Each CDR3 protein is one row after TCRdb ran MiXCR on the 5' RACE reads. The sample carries roughly 1.9 million distinct CDR3 sequences, more than 35% recorded once. The material sequenced was blood. The source is a human donor in good health.

This clonotype was picked up a small number of times. This may stem from a read error, because a much larger clone lies one nucleotide away. V and J are TRBV20-1 and TRBJ2-1; 8 bases are shared with TRBD2. The end of the DNA is better explained by TRBJ2-7, so the J call may be wrong. Germline V gene lookup returns CDR1 DFQATT and CDR2 SNEGSKA (reference sequence). CDR3 length: 14 residues. The CDR3 region is CSASGGESYNEQYF. CDR3 nucleotides: TGCAGTGCTAGCGGGGGGGAATCCTACAATGAGCAGTACTTC.

On this clonotype itself: A junction boundary mismatches the germline segment, possibly from a read error. This chain uses TRBV7-2 with TRBJ1-2; D not resolved. Germline CDR1 and CDR2: SGHTA and FQGNSA. CDR3 length: 15 amino acids. The CDR3 here is CAGSSSQVGGYGYTF. CDR3 nucleotide sequence: TGTGCCGGCAGCTCCAGTCAGGTTGGAGGGTATGGCTACACCTTC.

This clonotype was counted a single time. The rearrangement joins TRBV20-1 to TRBJ1-5, with TRBD1 as a possible D gene (5 bases). V was trimmed by 2 bases and J by 3 bases, leaving 14 bases between them. The CDR3 has 15 amino acids. Germline V gene lookup returns CDR1 DFQATT and CDR2 SNEGSKA (reference sequence). CDR3 coding DNA: TGCAGTGCTAGAAGTCGGGCAGGGCTCAATCAGCCCCAGCATTTT. It specifies CSARSRAGLNQPQHF.

This sequence joins TRBV5-1 and TRBJ1-4; D not certain. Trimming took off 4 bases at V and 2 bases at J, with 12 bases between the two ends. The germline V gene encodes CDR1 SGHRS and CDR2 YFSETQ. The length of the CDR3 is 15 residues. CDR3 sequence reads: CASSRGSATNEKLFF. The CDR3 DNA reads TGCGCCAGCAGCCGAGGGAGTGCGACTAATGAAAAACTGTTTTTT.

This clonotype was detected once. The CDR3 DNA follows: TGCAGTGCTAGTAACGATGCGGGGGGGCCAGGTGAGCAGTTCTTC. Amino acids: CSASNDAGGPGEQFF. This rearrangement joins TRBV20-1 to TRBJ2-1; the match to TRBD2 covers 9 bases. J gave up 9 bases and V 3 bases, and 12 bases lay outside the gene matches. The germline V gene encodes CDR1 DFQATT and CDR2 SNEGSKA (reference sequence). The CDR3 is made up of 15 amino acids.

CDR3 coding DNA: TGCGCCAGCAGCATGGACGGTAATGAAAAACTGTTTTTT. It translates to CASSMDGNEKLFF. This chain links TRBV5-1 with TRBJ1-4; D unclear. The CDR3 loop spans 13 amino acids. Per germline, CDR1 SGHRS and CDR2 YFSETQ. Trimming removed 4 bases at V and 4 bases at J, with 8 bases between.

This clonotype was observed a handful of times. The rearrangement uses TRBV20-1 and TRBJ2-7; TRBD2 is a possible D gene (5 bases). The germline gives CDR1 DFQATT, CDR2 SNEGSKA (reference sequence). Trimming shortened V by 6 bases and J by 2 bases, and 17 bases separated the two germline ends. The CDR3 runs to 14 residues. DNA of the CDR3: TGCAGTGCGGAGGCCGTGGCACCACCCTACGAGCAGTACTTC. It encodes CSAEAVAPPYEQYF.

As for this clonotype: An end of the junction differs from the germline gene, which may be a read error. J is TRBJ2-7 and V is TRBV5-1; maybe TRBD1 (5 bases). Germline CDR1 SGHRS, CDR2 YFSETQ. The CDR3 sequence is 13 residues long. For the CDR3, the DNA is TGCGCCAGCAGCTTGGAGGGGTCCTTCGAGCAGTACTTC. This encodes CASSLEGSFEQYF.

The V call is TRBV6-1, the J call TRBJ1-5, with D hard to call. CDR3 length: 13 residues. Germline CDR1 MNHNS, CDR2 SASEGT. With 5 bases removed from V and 4 bases from J, the gap between germline ends came to 9 bases. This chain's CDR3 is CASSWTKNQPQHF. The CDR3 DNA reads as TGTGCCAGCAGTTGGACTAAAAATCAGCCCCAGCATTTT.

This clonotype was found once. The J gene is TRBJ1-1, the V gene TRBV15; D remains ambiguous. The CDR3 runs 13 residues. V lost 5 bases and J lost 7, with 14 bases in between. Germline values: CDR1 LNHNV, CDR2 YYDKDF (reference sequence). The CDR3 nucleotides are TGTGCCACCAGCTTTACGGTTGGCGGTGAAGCTTTCTTT. This encodes CATSFTVGGEAFF.

The chain recombines TRBV29-1 with TRBJ2-2; no reliable D call. Trimming shortened V by 4 bases and J by 0 bases, and 12 bases separated the two germline ends. The CDR3 has 15 amino acids. Germline V CDR1 and CDR2: SQVTM, ANQGSEA. The CDR3 spells CSVVGPSANTGELFF. The DNA of the CDR3 is TGCAGCGTTGTTGGCCCATCCGCGAACACCGGGGAGCTGTTTTTT.

The V call is TRBV7-2, the J call TRBJ2-5, with 8 bases matching TRBD2. The J call is uncertain, as TRBJ2-7 better fits the DNA end. The germline V gene encodes CDR1 SGHTA and CDR2 FQGNSA. The CDR3 totals 14 residues. The CDR3 reads CASSPLAGRYEQYF. In DNA, the CDR3 is TGTGCCAGCAGTCCTTTAGCGGGGCGGTACGAGCAGTACTTC.

The J gene is TRBJ1-2, the V gene TRBV7-2; no reliable D call. Germline V gene data show CDR1 as SGHTA and CDR2 as FQGNSA. This CDR3 is 16 amino acids long. The V end was cut by 4 bases, the J end by 0 bases, with 15 bases between. CDR3 bases: TGTGCCAGCAGCTCCCGGGCCGGACCTGCTAACTATGGCTACACCTTC. Its translation is CASSSRAGPANYGYTF.

V is TRBV9 and J is TRBJ2-7; TRBD2 aligns across 8 bases. Per the germline V gene, CDR1 is SGDLS and CDR2 is YYNGEE. The CDR3 covers 15 residues. V gave up 4 bases and J gave up 2 bases; unmatched junction bases: 8. CDR3 in amino acids: CASSPGGRGAYEQYF. CDR3 DNA sequence: TGTGCCAGCAGCCCCGGAGGGCGGGGGGCCTACGAGCAGTACTTC.

V is TRBV11-2 and J is TRBJ2-3; D unclear. V dropped 5 bases and J dropped 0 bases, with 12 bases sitting between them. Germline CDR1 reads SGHAT; CDR2 reads FQNNGV. This CDR3 contains 15 residues. CDR3: CASSRSGVSTDTQYF. CDR3 in DNA: TGTGCCAGCAGCCGTAGTGGAGTCAGCACAGATACGCAGTATTTT.

Concerning this clonotype: One junction end disagrees with the germline gene, perhaps due to a read error. The chain joins TRBV15 to TRBJ2-7; D perhaps matches TRBD1 (6 bases). Per germline, CDR1 LNHNV and CDR2 YYDKDF (reference sequence). This CDR3 has 16 residues. In nucleotides, the CDR3 is TGTGCCGCCAGCAGAGATTTGGGGGCCCTCCTGAGGGAGCAGTACTTC. This gives the protein CAASRDLGALLREQYF.

This clonotype was seen ten or more times. V and J are TRBV20-1 and TRBJ2-2; D gene unclear. Looked up from germline, CDR1 is DFQATT and CDR2 is SNEGSKA (reference sequence). The CDR3 runs 15 residues. Trimming pared 6 bases from V and 5 bases from J, leaving 19 bases between. The CDR3 region has the DNA TGCAGTGCCAGTTTGGTTGGAGTCGAGACCGGGGAGCTGTTTTTT. It encodes CSASLVGVETGELFF.

The table lists this clonotype with a few counts. The chain links TRBV7-6 to TRBJ1-4; 9 nucleotides align to TRBD1. The CDR3 consists of 16 residues. Germline CDR1 reads SGHVS; CDR2 reads FNYEAQ. The ends lost 5 bases at V and 5 bases at J; junction bases unmatched: 9. In nucleotides, the CDR3 is TGTGCCAGCAGCCCAGCGTGGACAGGGGCGAATGAAAAACTGTTTTTT. This encodes CASSPAWTGANEKLFF. Using reference TRBV7-6 and TRBJ1-4 for the parts outside the CDR3, the full variable domain is GAGVSQSPRYKVTKRGQDVALRCDPISGHVSLYWYRQALGQGPEFLTYFNYEAQQDKSGLPNDRFSAERPEGSISTLTIQRTEQRDSAMYRCASSPAWTGANEKLFFGSGTQLSVL.

The V call is TRBV11-2, the J call TRBJ2-3; 12 bases match TRBD2. The junction had 9 bases not matched to a gene; V was cut back by 5 bases and J by 6 bases. CDR1 SGHAT and CDR2 FQNNGV come from the germline V gene. The CDR3 has 16 residues. In DNA, the CDR3 is TGTGCCAGCAGCCCGTCACTAGCGGGGGGCCTCGATACGCAGTATTTT. Amino acids: CASSPSLAGGLDTQYF.

As concerns this clonotype: One end of the junction is discordant with germline, which a read error may explain. This rearrangement joins TRBV12-3 or TRBV12-4 to TRBJ1-5, with D uncertain. The CDR3 covers 15 residues. The CDR3 nucleotides read TGTGCCAGCAGTTTTTCGGGGTATAGCAATCAGCCCCGGCATTTT. As protein: CASSFSGYSNQPRHF.

The chain joins TRBV14 to TRBJ2-7; D is ambiguous. V was trimmed by 2 bases and J by 5 bases, leaving 13 bases between them. Germline CDR1 is SGHDN and CDR2 is FVKESK. CDR3 length: 14 residues. This CDR3 reads CASSQIPGGHEQYF. CDR3 nucleotides: TGTGCCAGCAGCCAAATCCCGGGCGGCCACGAGCAGTACTTC.

This clonotype was seen repeatedly, ten times or more. The chain carries TRBV20-1 and TRBJ2-5; 8 bases map to TRBD2. Losses at the gene ends were 5 bases for V and 0 bases for J; bases not matched to a gene: 11. The CDR3 is 16 amino acids. Germline CDR1 and CDR2: DFQATT and SNEGSKA (reference sequence). As DNA, the CDR3 is TGCAGTGCTCCGGAGGGGAGCGGGAGCTACCAAGAGACCCAGTACTTC. Translating it yields CSAPEGSGSYQETQYF.

V is TRBV7-9 and J is TRBJ2-3; D possibly uses TRBD1 or TRBD2 (5 bases each). This CDR3 comprises 16 residues. V gave up 4 bases and J gave up 3 bases, with 17 bases separating them. Germline CDR1 and CDR2: SEHNR and FQNEAQ (reference sequence). This chain's CDR3 is CASSSHRGWLTDTQYF. For the CDR3, the DNA is TGTGCCAGCAGCTCTCACCGGGGCTGGTTGACAGATACGCAGTATTTT.

CDR3 coding DNA: TGTGCCAGCAGCCAGGACCTGACTAGCGGGGGGGCAGATACGCAGTATTTT. Translating it yields CASSQDLTSGGADTQYF. This sequence joins TRBV4-2 and TRBJ2-3; 14 bases line up with TRBD2. The CDR3 consists of 17 residues. Unmatched junction bases numbered 6, after V lost 3 bases and J lost 4 bases. Germline CDR1 LGHNA, CDR2 YNFKEQ.

Only a few counts were recorded for this clonotype. CDR3 in amino acids: CASSLRGGDFKNIQYF. The DNA for the CDR3 is TGTGCCAGCAGCTTAAGGGGAGGGGACTTCAAAAACATTCAGTACTTC. The genes are TRBV7-9 and TRBJ2-4; 7 bases are shared with TRBD2. Unmatched junction bases numbered 7, after V lost 2 bases and J lost 3 bases. The V gene's germline CDR1 is SEHNR and CDR2 FQNEAQ (reference sequence). This CDR3 comprises 16 residues.

The rearrangement joins TRBV29-1 to TRBJ2-7, with a tentative D call TRBD1 (6 bases). This CDR3 contains 14 residues. Germline CDR1 and CDR2: SQVTM and ANQGSEA. The ends were cut back, 4 bases at V and 1 base at J, with 14 bases in the middle. CDR3 protein: CSVGGEDSSYEQYF. DNA for the CDR3: TGCAGCGTTGGGGGTGAGGACAGTTCCTACGAGCAGTACTTC.

The chain employs TRBV28 and TRBJ1-2; 9 bases line up with TRBD1. CDR3 size: 13 residues. After removal of 5 bases from V and 7 bases from J, the junction contained 5 bases not matched to a gene. In germline, CDR1 is MDHEN, CDR2 SYDVKM. The CDR3: CASSPWTGAGYTF. Written as DNA, the CDR3 is TGTGCCAGCAGTCCTTGGACAGGGGCTGGCTACACCTTC.

J is TRBJ1-5 and V is TRBV6-6, with 7 bases identical to TRBD1. V dropped 4 bases and J dropped 4; count of bases not matched to a gene: 10. Germline values: CDR1 MNHNY, CDR2 SVGAGI (reference sequence). CDR3 length: 16 residues. CDR3 amino acids: CASSSRSGTENQPQHF. CDR3 bases: TGTGCCAGCAGTTCCCGATCCGGGACAGAGAATCAGCCCCAGCATTTT.